These 24 T cell receptor beta chains came from one sample sequenced in a study of T cells in Graves' hyperthyroidism and ophthalmopathy. Amplification targeted TCR beta CDR3 regions from RNA transcripts. In the first-round RT-PCR of the TCR CDR3, the HTBI primer set was used. Via MiXCR, TCRdb re-called the multiplex PCR reads, giving one row per CDR3 protein. The data hold 800,000 or so distinct CDR3 sequences, with roughly 40% observed a single time. Input material: blood. The receptors come from a man aged 18-30 years with Graves' hyperthyroidism.

V and J are TRBV7-9 and TRBJ1-2, with 12 bases matching TRBD1. Germline CDR1 reads SEHNR; CDR2 reads FQNEAQ (reference sequence). The J segment lost 8 bases and the V segment lost 6 bases, leaving 7 bases of the junction unmatched. The CDR3 is made up of 14 amino acids. CDR3 residues: CASRRGQGALGYTF. The CDR3 DNA reads as TGTGCCAGCAGACGGGGACAGGGGGCGCTGGGCTACACCTTC.

As regards this clonotype: A single base separates this from a much larger clone, so it may be a read error. The chain carries TRBV10-3 and TRBJ2-7; 12 bases line up with TRBD1. CDR1 is ENHRY and CDR2 is SYGVKD in the germline V gene. The CDR3 covers 14 residues. This chain's CDR3 is CATLGTGGAYGQYF. Here the CDR3 DNA reads TGTGCCACCTTAGGGACAGGGGGCGCCTACGGGCAGTACTTC.

This clonotype has at least ten counts. The chain recombines TRBV25-1 with TRBJ2-5; D might be TRBD1 (6 bases). The CDR3 extends over 13 amino acids. V lost 8 bases and J lost 5, with 15 bases in between. The germline V gene has CDR1 MGHDK and CDR2 SYGVNS. The CDR3 loop reads CASGGQPGETQYF. For the CDR3, the DNA is TGTGCCAGCGGCGGACAGCCGGGGGAGACCCAGTACTTC. Drawing the rest from reference TRBV25-1 and TRBJ2-5, the complete variable domain is EADIYQTPRYLVIGTGKKITLECSQTMGHDKMYWYQQDPGMELHLIHYSYGVNSTEKGDLSSESTVSRIRTEHFPLTLESARPSHTSQYLCASGGQPGETQYFGPGTRLLVL.

This clonotype occurred many times. V gene TRBV5-1 combines with J gene TRBJ1-2; D remains unclear. From germline, CDR1 is SGHRS and CDR2 YFSETQ. Deletions cut 0 bases from V and 7 bases from J, with 10 bases between. CDR3 length equals 13 residues. The CDR3, as DNA: TGCGCCAGCAGCTTGGGATGGGAAGGTGGCTACACCTTC. This gives the protein CASSLGWEGGYTF. Filled out from reference TRBV5-1 and TRBJ1-2, the complete variable domain reads KAGVTQTPRYLIKTRGQQVTLSCSPISGHRSVSWYQQTPGQGLQFLFEYFSETQRNKGNFPGRFSGRQFSNSRSEMNVSTLELGDSALYLCASSLGWEGGYTFGSGTRLTVV.

The sample holds a few counts of this clonotype. This sequence joins TRBV2 and TRBJ2-6, with 8 bases lining up with TRBD2. Germline V lookup: CDR1 SNHLY, CDR2 FYNNEI. V lost 5 bases and J lost 0; bases outside the gene matches: 6. CDR3 length: 17 amino acids. The CDR3 DNA reads as TGTGCCAGCAGTCCGACTAGCGAGAGCTCTGGGGCCAACGTCCTGACTTTC. It yields the protein CASSPTSESSGANVLTF.

In its sample, this clonotype was seen a few times. The gene calls are TRBV9 and TRBJ1-5, with D possibly TRBD1 on 5 matching bases. This CDR3 contains 15 residues. Germline loops: CDR1 SGDLS, CDR2 YYNGEE. The V end lost 0 bases, the J end lost 4 bases, and 11 bases lay between the germline ends. The CDR3: CASSVGGGANQPQHF. CDR3 nucleotide sequence: TGTGCCAGCAGCGTAGGGGGGGGAGCTAATCAGCCCCAGCATTTT.

V is TRBV9 and J is TRBJ2-2, with D possibly TRBD2 on 6 matching bases. Trimming removed 0 bases at V and 0 bases at J, with 9 bases between. The CDR3 has 16 residues. Germline V gene lookup returns CDR1 SGDLS and CDR2 YYNGEE. CDR3 region: CASSVDPGANTGELFF. CDR3 DNA sequence: TGTGCCAGCAGCGTAGATCCGGGGGCGAACACCGGGGAGCTGTTTTTT.

The genes are TRBV29-1 and TRBJ2-1; D tentatively reads TRBD1 or TRBD2 (6 bases each). The germline V gene has CDR1 SQVTM and CDR2 ANQGSEA. V lost 3 bases to trimming and J lost 0 bases, with 12 bases between them. The CDR3 loop spans 15 amino acids. CDR3 coding DNA: TGCAGCGTTGACCACGGGGGCGTCTCCTACAATGAGCAGTTCTTC. Its translation: CSVDHGGVSYNEQFF.

This clonotype was seen a handful of times. This chain joins TRBV9 and TRBJ2-7, with TRBD2 identical over 9 bases. V trimming: 0 bases; J trimming: 5 bases; junction bases outside the gene matches: 6. This CDR3 contains 15 residues. The V gene's germline CDR1 is SGDLS and CDR2 YYNGEE. Here the CDR3 DNA reads TGTGCCAGCAGCGTAGATAGCGGGAGTGTCAACGAGCAGTACTTC. Protein: CASSVDSGSVNEQYF.

V and J are TRBV29-1 and TRBJ1-5; D not resolved. The CDR3 extends over 12 amino acids. V dropped 8 bases and J dropped 4 bases, with 12 bases sitting between them. Germline-derived CDR1 and CDR2 are SQVTM and ANQGSEA. CDR3 residues: CSLDETNQPQHF. The DNA for the CDR3 is TGCAGCCTCGACGAGACAAATCAGCCCCAGCATTTT.

The rearrangement uses TRBV24-1 and TRBJ1-2; perhaps TRBD1 as D (6 bases). The V end was cut by 7 bases, the J end by 2 bases, with 13 bases between. The CDR3 contains 14 residues. Germline lookup yields CDR1 KGHDR and CDR2 SFDVKD. CDR3 nucleotides: TGTGCCACCAGCCCCGGGACACCAAACTATGGCTACACCTTC. As protein: CATSPGTPNYGYTF.

V gene TRBV19 combines with J gene TRBJ1-5; no clear D gene. V was clipped by 1 base and J by 2 bases, with 12 bases between them. This CDR3 comprises 16 residues. Germline V lookup: CDR1 LNHDA, CDR2 SQIVND (reference sequence). Here the CDR3 DNA reads TGTGCCAGTAGTATAGGTCCTACCCGGGGCAATCAGCCCCAGCATTTT. Its protein is CASSIGPTRGNQPQHF.

In its sample, this clonotype was seen once. Relative to the germline gene, one junction end is altered; a read error may explain this. The chain has TRBV7-9 and TRBJ2-7; D call uncertain. Germline V lookup: CDR1 SEHNR, CDR2 FQNEAQ (reference sequence). This CDR3 comprises 12 residues. CDR3 in DNA: TGTGCCAGCAGTCCCGACGGATACGGGCAGTACTTC. Encoded protein: CASSPDGYGQYF.

This clonotype has a handful of counts. The chain joins TRBV6-5 to TRBJ1-3; the D is unclear. The CDR3 covers 15 residues. Deletions cut 5 bases from V and 0 bases from J, with 11 bases between. The germline CDR1 and CDR2 sequences are MNHEY and SVGAGI. The CDR3 DNA reads as TGTGCCAGCAGTCGCATAGGGAGCTCTGGAAACACCATATATTTT. Translated: CASSRIGSSGNTIYF.

This clonotype appeared many times. This chain links TRBV6-5 with TRBJ2-5; 11 nucleotides align to TRBD1. The CDR3 loop spans 16 amino acids. Germline V gives CDR1 MNHEY, CDR2 SVGAGI. The V and J ends lost 6 bases and 5 bases, in that order; junction bases with no gene match: 11. DNA for the CDR3: TGTGCCAGCAGCCCGCAGCCGGGACAGGGGGTGGAGACCCAGTACTTC. The encoded protein is CASSPQPGQGVETQYF.

This clonotype has ten or more counts. The J gene is TRBJ1-1, the V gene TRBV29-1; D remains ambiguous. V lost 0 bases and J lost 3, with 2 bases in between. Germline CDR1 and CDR2: SQVTM and ANQGSEA. The CDR3 consists of 11 residues. CDR3 protein: CSVEDYTEAFF. DNA for the CDR3: TGCAGCGTTGAAGACTACACTGAAGCTTTCTTT.

The chain carries TRBV30 and TRBJ1-1; no clear D. The CDR3 has 14 residues. Germline CDR1 is GTSNPN and CDR2 is SVGIG (reference sequence). V was pared by 0 bases and J by 2 bases, with 10 bases between. CDR3 in amino acids: CAWSVGQLNTEAFF. The CDR3 DNA sequence: TGTGCCTGGAGTGTCGGGCAGCTAAACACTGAAGCTTTCTTT.

As regards this clonotype: Possible read error: a much larger clone is one base away. The J gene is TRBJ1-1, the V gene TRBV29-1, with D perhaps matching TRBD1 (5 bases). This CDR3 comprises 13 residues. Trimming shortened V by 6 bases and J by 5 bases, and 16 bases separated the two germline ends. Per germline, CDR1 SQVTM and CDR2 ANQGSEA. For the CDR3, the DNA is TGCAGCGTCGGGTCCCCGGGGGAAACTGAAGCTTTCTTT. It yields the protein CSVGSPGETEAFF. The entire variable domain, with the rest obtained from reference TRBV29-1 and TRBJ1-1, is as follows: SAVISQKPSRDICQRGTSLTIQCQVDSQVTMMFWYRQQPGQSLTLIATANQGSEATYESGFVIDKFPISRPNLTFSTLTVSNMSPEDSSIYLCSVGSPGETEAFFGQGTRLTVV.

This clonotype was recorded a few times. The V call is TRBV19, the J call TRBJ1-2; no reliable D call. The V gene lost 7 bases and the J gene lost 6 bases, with 9 bases spanning the gap. The germline CDR1 and CDR2 sequences are LNHDA and SQIVND (reference sequence). CDR3 length: 11 residues. This CDR3 reads CASNPGNGYTF. The CDR3 nucleotides are TGTGCCAGTAATCCTGGGAATGGCTACACCTTC.

This clonotype came up a few times. CDR3 amino acids: CSATRQGPNSNQPQHF. The CDR3 nucleotides are TGCAGTGCTACCCGACAGGGACCTAATAGCAATCAGCCCCAGCATTTT. The chain has TRBV20-1 and TRBJ1-5; 7 nucleotides line up with TRBD1. The trim removed 4 bases at V and 0 bases at J, leaving 9 bases unmatched. CDR1 DFQATT and CDR2 SNEGSKA come from the germline V gene (reference sequence). The CDR3 consists of 16 residues.

The rearrangement links TRBV29-1 to TRBJ2-1; 10 bases are a match to TRBD1. Germline V gives CDR1 SQVTM, CDR2 ANQGSEA. Losses at the gene ends were 3 bases for V and 9 bases for J; bases not matched to a gene: 5. The CDR3 has 13 residues. CDR3 nucleotide sequence: TGCAGCGTTGATCGACAGGGGGCAGGTGAGCAGTTCTTC. Encoded protein: CSVDRQGAGEQFF.

The gene calls are TRBV2 and TRBJ1-6, with a weak D call TRBD1 (6 bases). Germline V lookup: CDR1 SNHLY, CDR2 FYNNEI. Deletions cut 7 bases from V and 7 bases from J, with 14 bases between. The CDR3 sequence is 14 residues long. The CDR3 region has the DNA TGTGCCAGCACCCAGGACAGTTTGAATTCACCCCTCCACTTT. Translated, it gives CASTQDSLNSPLHF.

This clonotype came up once. V gene TRBV7-3 combines with J gene TRBJ1-1; tentative D call: TRBD1 (6 bases). V dropped 5 bases and J dropped 5 bases, with 15 bases sitting between them. The germline gives CDR1 SGHTA, CDR2 FQGTGA. There are 14 residues in the CDR3. The DNA of the CDR3 is TGTGCCAGCAGCCAAGAAGGGGGGAGAACTGAAGCTTTCTTT. Translation gives CASSQEGGRTEAFF.

This clonotype was observed many times. The V gene is TRBV20-1, the J gene TRBJ1-5, with 7 nucleotides matching TRBD1. Germline lookup yields CDR1 DFQATT and CDR2 SNEGSKA (reference sequence). The CDR3 has 12 amino acids. The DNA for the CDR3 is TGCAGCCTACAGGGGCCGGGTCAGCCCCAGCATTTT. Its translation is CSLQGPGQPQHF.